These T cell receptor beta chains were read from a single sample in a study of cytomegalovirus exposure and HLA in healthy donors. TCRdb's table, derived via immunoSEQ multiplex PCR, lists solely in-frame clones and lacks some. This table holds about 98,000 clones, 69% found once. Specimen: PBMCs. These receptors originate from a female donor in good health and CMV-seronegative. Each CDR3 is given with its conserved first and last residue. A D gene is named only where the DNA matches it firmly. Clone size is stated in some rows and not others, as once, few, many or a class when expanded.

abundance: .
d_gene: .
j_gene: TRBJ2-2
v_gene: TRBV18
CDR3nt: TGTGCCAGCTCACCACCGTCAGGGGCCGGGGAGCTGTTTTTT
CDR3aa: CASSPPSGAGELFF

abundance: .
d_gene: .
j_gene: TRBJ2-1
v_gene: TRBV7-6
CDR3nt: TGTGCCAGCAGCCTGGGAACTGGGGGGAATGAGCAGTTCTTC
CDR3aa: CASSLGTGGNEQFF

abundance: .
d_gene: TRBD1
j_gene: TRBJ1-1
v_gene: TRBV19
CDR3nt: TGTGCCAGTACCGACAGGGGGACTGAAGCTTTCTTT
CDR3aa: CASTDRGTEAFF

abundance: .
d_gene: .
j_gene: TRBJ2-3
v_gene: TRBV9
CDR3nt: TGTGCCAGCAGCGTAGGTGGGAGAACAGATACGCAGTATTTT
CDR3aa: CASSVGGRTDTQYF

abundance: .
d_gene: .
j_gene: TRBJ2-7
v_gene: TRBV4-1
CDR3nt: TGCGCCAGCAGCCAAGTGGAGGGGACCTACGAGCAGTACTTC
CDR3aa: CASSQVEGTYEQYF

abundance: .
d_gene: .
j_gene: TRBJ2-7
v_gene: TRBV5-6
CDR3nt: TGTGCCAGCAGCTTGCAGTACGAGCAGTACTTC
CDR3aa: CASSLQYEQYF

abundance: .
d_gene: TRBD1
j_gene: TRBJ2-7
v_gene: TRBV2
CDR3nt: TGTGCCAGCAGGGGTTCTACAGGGGAAGTCGAGCAGTACTTC
CDR3aa: CASRGSTGEVEQYF

abundance: .
d_gene: TRBD2
j_gene: TRBJ2-2
v_gene: TRBV19
CDR3nt: TGTGCCAGTAGTACGGGCGGGAGAGGGACCGGGGAGCTGTTTTTT
CDR3aa: CASSTGGRGTGELFF

abundance: once
d_gene: TRBD1
j_gene: TRBJ2-3
v_gene: TRBV6-4
CDR3nt: TGTGCCAGCAGAGGGACAGCGACAGATACGCAGTATTTT
CDR3aa: CASRGTATDTQYF

abundance: .
d_gene: .
j_gene: TRBJ2-3
v_gene: TRBV5-1
CDR3nt: TGCGCCAGCAGCTTGGGTATCTTAGCTTCTGGAGATACGCAGTATTTT
CDR3aa: CASSLGILASGDTQYF

abundance: .
d_gene: .
j_gene: TRBJ2-3
v_gene: TRBV6-5
CDR3nt: TGTGCCAGCAGTTCCTCGTACGGTAGCGGTCCAGATACGCAGTATTTT
CDR3aa: CASSSSYGSGPDTQYF

abundance: .
d_gene: .
j_gene: TRBJ1-2
v_gene: TRBV30
CDR3nt: TGTGCCTGCCCCCTCAGGTTTGGCTACACCTTC
CDR3aa: CACPLRFGYTF

abundance: .
d_gene: .
j_gene: TRBJ2-3
v_gene: TRBV27
CDR3nt: TGTGCCACATGTCCTTCTACCCGGAGCACAGATACGCAGTATTTT
CDR3aa: CATCPSTRSTDTQYF

abundance: .
d_gene: TRBD1
j_gene: TRBJ1-6
v_gene: TRBV4-1
CDR3nt: TGCGCCAGCAGCCGCGACAGGGGACGGGATAATTCACCCCTCCACTTT
CDR3aa: CASSRDRGRDNSPLHF

abundance: .
d_gene: .
j_gene: TRBJ1-2
v_gene: TRBV5-4
CDR3nt: TGTGCCAGCAGCTTGGTAGCTCGCGGCACGGCACCAACTAACTATGGCTACACCTTC
CDR3aa: CASSLVARGTAPTNYGYTF

abundance: .
d_gene: .
j_gene: TRBJ1-5
v_gene: TRBV21-1
CDR3nt: TGTGCCAGCAGTCAATACCCCATCCGGGACAGGACAAGTCAGCCCCAGCATTTT
CDR3aa: CASSQYPIRDRTSQPQHF

abundance: .
d_gene: .
j_gene: TRBJ1-3
v_gene: TRBV5-6
CDR3nt: TGTGCCAGCAGCAACAGGGTGGGGGGAAACACCATATATTTT
CDR3aa: CASSNRVGGNTIYF

abundance: .
d_gene: TRBD1
j_gene: TRBJ1-2
v_gene: TRBV28
CDR3nt: TGTGCCAGCAGCTCCGGGACAGGGGGCGGAGTGGCTGAAGGCTACACCTTC
CDR3aa: CASSSGTGGGVAEGYTF

abundance: .
d_gene: TRBD2
j_gene: TRBJ2-2
v_gene: TRBV5-1
CDR3nt: TGCGCCAGCAGCTCGTCGGGTAGCGGGAGCGACACCGGGGAGCTGTTTTTT
CDR3aa: CASSSSGSGSDTGELFF

abundance: once
d_gene: TRBD2
j_gene: TRBJ2-1
v_gene: TRBV27
CDR3nt: TGTGCCATTCAGAGCGGGGGGGCTCCCCATGAGCAGTTCTTC
CDR3aa: CAIQSGGAPHEQFF

abundance: few
d_gene: TRBD2
j_gene: TRBJ2-7
v_gene: TRBV27
CDR3nt: TGTGCCAGCAGTTCTTCATGGGAGCGGGGGGGCTTCGAGCAGTACTTC
CDR3aa: CASSSSWERGGFEQYF

abundance: few
d_gene: TRBD1
j_gene: TRBJ2-1
v_gene: TRBV5-4
CDR3nt: TGTGCCAGCAGCTTGGGACAGGGTGTGCAGTTCTTC
CDR3aa: CASSLGQGVQFF

abundance: .
d_gene: .
j_gene: TRBJ2-5
v_gene: TRBV7-7
CDR3nt: TGTGCTAGCAGCCGGGGTAGTCAAGAGACCCAGTACTTC
CDR3aa: CASSRGSQETQYF

abundance: few
d_gene: TRBD2
j_gene: TRBJ2-2
v_gene: TRBV19
CDR3nt: TGTGGGAGCGGGACGAACACCGGGGAGCTGTTTTTT
CDR3aa: CGSGTNTGELFF

abundance: .
d_gene: TRBD2
j_gene: TRBJ2-1
v_gene: TRBV6-1
CDR3nt: TGTGCCAGCAGTGCAGCTAGCGGGCCCTACAATGAGCAGTTCTTC
CDR3aa: CASSAASGPYNEQFF

abundance: .
d_gene: .
j_gene: TRBJ2-1
v_gene: TRBV30
CDR3nt: TGTGCCTGGAGCGCAGCGAGAGGTGAGCAGTTCTTC
CDR3aa: CAWSAARGEQFF

abundance: .
d_gene: TRBD1
j_gene: TRBJ1-5
v_gene: TRBV7-2
CDR3nt: TGTGCCAGCAGCCGTATCGGGACGACAGGGTCAGCAATTCAGCCCCAGCATTTT
CDR3aa: CASSRIGTTGSAIQPQHF

abundance: once
d_gene: TRBD1
j_gene: TRBJ1-1
v_gene: TRBV28
CDR3nt: TGTGCCAGCAGTTTGGTCCGCGGACAGGTAAACACTGAAGCTTTCTTT
CDR3aa: CASSLVRGQVNTEAFF

abundance: .
d_gene: TRBD1
j_gene: TRBJ2-5
v_gene: TRBV11-3
CDR3nt: TGTGCCAGCAGCTTAGAAGGACAGGGGGCGGAGACCCAGTACTTC
CDR3aa: CASSLEGQGAETQYF

abundance: .
d_gene: .
j_gene: TRBJ1-2
v_gene: TRBV13
CDR3nt: TGTGCCAGCACCTACAAGGGGGACTATGGCTACACCTTC
CDR3aa: CASTYKGDYGYTF

abundance: .
d_gene: TRBD1
j_gene: TRBJ1-2
v_gene: TRBV6-1
CDR3nt: TGTGCCAGCACCCCGGACAGGGTGAGGGGCTATGGCTACACCTTC
CDR3aa: CASTPDRVRGYGYTF

abundance: .
d_gene: .
j_gene: TRBJ1-1
v_gene: TRBV14
CDR3nt: TGTGCCAGCAGTCAAGGGGACTTCTTAGACACTGAAGCTTTCTTT
CDR3aa: CASSQGDFLDTEAFF

abundance: .
d_gene: TRBD1
j_gene: TRBJ2-7
v_gene: TRBV28
CDR3nt: TGTGCCAGCAGTTTCTTCCGGGACAGGGTCGAGCAGTACTTC
CDR3aa: CASSFFRDRVEQYF

abundance: .
d_gene: TRBD1
j_gene: TRBJ1-4
v_gene: TRBV28
CDR3nt: TGTGCCACCTCCCCCGGACAGGAGGGAAAACTGTTTTTT
CDR3aa: CATSPGQEGKLFF

abundance: .
d_gene: TRBD2
j_gene: TRBJ2-5
v_gene: TRBV10-1
CDR3nt: TGCGCCAGCAGTGAGGGCTCGGGGGGTTTGGAGACCCAGTACTTC
CDR3aa: CASSEGSGGLETQYF

abundance: .
d_gene: .
j_gene: TRBJ1-1
v_gene: TRBV5-1
CDR3nt: TGCGCCAGCAGCTTGGGATCGACTTCGAACACTGAAGCTTTCTTT
CDR3aa: CASSLGSTSNTEAFF

abundance: .
d_gene: TRBD1
j_gene: TRBJ1-2
v_gene: TRBV6-5
CDR3nt: TGTGCCAGCAGTACCCAGACAGGGTTCAACTATGGCTACACCTTC
CDR3aa: CASSTQTGFNYGYTF

abundance: once
d_gene: .
j_gene: TRBJ2-1
v_gene: TRBV5-1
CDR3nt: TGCGCCAGCAGCCCACCTTCTAGCTCCCGAAGGGATGAGCAGTTCTTC
CDR3aa: CASSPPSSSRRDEQFF

abundance: .
d_gene: .
j_gene: TRBJ1-5
v_gene: TRBV6-1
CDR3nt: TGTGCCAGCAGCGGTGAGACTTATAGCAATCAGCCCCAGCATTTT
CDR3aa: CASSGETYSNQPQHF

abundance: .
d_gene: TRBD1
j_gene: TRBJ2-5
v_gene: TRBV20-1
CDR3nt: TGCAGTGCCAGACAGGGGGAGACCCAGTACTTC
CDR3aa: CSARQGETQYF

abundance: few
d_gene: TRBD2
j_gene: TRBJ2-2
v_gene: TRBV6-4
CDR3nt: TGTGCCAGCAGTGAGACTAGCGGGAACACCGGGGAGCTGTTTTTT
CDR3aa: CASSETSGNTGELFF

abundance: few
d_gene: TRBD1
j_gene: TRBJ1-2
v_gene: TRBV29-1
CDR3nt: TGCAACGTTGTGGGCGCAGGGGGGCATTTTGGGTCCTATGGCTACACCTTC
CDR3aa: CNVVGAGGHFGSYGYTF

abundance: .
d_gene: .
j_gene: TRBJ2-5
v_gene: TRBV29-1
CDR3nt: TGCAGCGTTGAAGTGCCAGAAGAAGAGACCCAGTACTTC
CDR3aa: CSVEVPEEETQYF

abundance: .
d_gene: TRBD2
j_gene: TRBJ2-5
v_gene: TRBV9
CDR3nt: TGTGCCAGCAGCGTAGGGGGTAGCGGGGGCCTCCAAGAGACCCAGTACTTC
CDR3aa: CASSVGGSGGLQETQYF

abundance: .
d_gene: .
j_gene: TRBJ1-2
v_gene: TRBV28
CDR3nt: TGTGCCAGCAGTTCTAAGATGAATTCCAACTATGGCTACACCTTC
CDR3aa: CASSSKMNSNYGYTF

abundance: .
d_gene: .
j_gene: TRBJ2-7
v_gene: TRBV27
CDR3nt: TGTGCCAGCAGTTTATCGTCAGGAATGAGCGAGCAGTACTTC
CDR3aa: CASSLSSGMSEQYF

abundance: .
d_gene: TRBD1
j_gene: TRBJ1-4
v_gene: TRBV10-3
CDR3nt: TGTGCCATCAGTGATGTGGGGACAGGAGAAAAACTGTTTTTT
CDR3aa: CAISDVGTGEKLFF

abundance: .
d_gene: TRBD1
j_gene: TRBJ1-1
v_gene: TRBV11-2
CDR3nt: TGTGCCAGCAGCTTCATTACAGGGGGCTCGGGTAGCGAAGCTTTCTTT
CDR3aa: CASSFITGGSGSEAFF

abundance: once
d_gene: TRBD2
j_gene: TRBJ2-3
v_gene: TRBV5-6
CDR3nt: TGTGCCAGCAGCCCTCCTAGCGGGAGGGCGACAGATACGCAGTATTTT
CDR3aa: CASSPPSGRATDTQYF

abundance: .
d_gene: .
j_gene: TRBJ2-1
v_gene: TRBV30
CDR3nt: TGTGCCTGGAGAGGGACTGGAATTGAGCAGTTCTTC
CDR3aa: CAWRGTGIEQFF

abundance: .
d_gene: .
j_gene: TRBJ1-4
v_gene: TRBV4-1
CDR3nt: TGCGCCAGCAGCCAAGAGCCCCCTGGTTACAGGCTCAGAGAAAAACTGTTTTTT
CDR3aa: CASSQEPPGYRLREKLFF

abundance: .
d_gene: TRBD2
j_gene: TRBJ2-1
v_gene: TRBV2
CDR3nt: TGTGCCAGCAGGGGGACTAGCGGGAGTTTGAAGTTCTTC
CDR3aa: CASRGTSGSLKFF

abundance: .
d_gene: .
j_gene: TRBJ2-3
v_gene: TRBV28
CDR3nt: TGTGCCAGCAGTACCCCCCGAGGGACAGATACGCAGTATTTT
CDR3aa: CASSTPRGTDTQYF